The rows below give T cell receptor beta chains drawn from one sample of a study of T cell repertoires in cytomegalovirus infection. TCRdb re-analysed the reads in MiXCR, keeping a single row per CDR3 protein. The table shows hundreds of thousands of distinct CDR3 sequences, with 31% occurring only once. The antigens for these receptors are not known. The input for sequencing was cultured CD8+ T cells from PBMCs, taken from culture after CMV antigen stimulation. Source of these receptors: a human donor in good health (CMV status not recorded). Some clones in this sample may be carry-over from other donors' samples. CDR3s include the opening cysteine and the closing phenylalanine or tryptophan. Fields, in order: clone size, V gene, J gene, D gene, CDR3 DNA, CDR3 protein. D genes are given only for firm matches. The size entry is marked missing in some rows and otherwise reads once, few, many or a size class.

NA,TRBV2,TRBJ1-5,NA,TGTGCCAGCAGTGGGACCGAATCTAGCAATCAGCCCCAGCATTTT,CASSGTESSNQPQHF
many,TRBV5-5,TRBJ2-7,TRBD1,TGTGCCAGCACCCAATTGGGACAGGACTCCTACGAGCAGTACTTC,CASTQLGQDSYEQYF
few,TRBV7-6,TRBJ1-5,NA,TGTGCCAGCAGCTCAACACAGGTTAGCAATCAGCCCCAGCATTTT,CASSSTQVSNQPQHF
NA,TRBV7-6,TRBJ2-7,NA,TGTGCCAGCAGCCCTCCCGCGGGCCTCGAGCAGTACTTC,CASSPPAGLEQYF
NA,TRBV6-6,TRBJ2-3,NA,TGTACCACTCCGGGACTGAGCACAGATACGCAGTATTTT,CTTPGLSTDTQYF
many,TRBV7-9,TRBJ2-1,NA,TGTGCCAGCAGCTTAAAGGGGCAAAGCTCCTACAATGAGCAGTTCTTC,CASSLKGQSSYNEQFF
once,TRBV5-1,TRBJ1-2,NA,TGCGCCAGCAGCTCCCTTCTACGGGCAAATGGCTACACCTTC,CASSSLLRANGYTF
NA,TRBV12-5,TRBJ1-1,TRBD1,TGTGCTAGTGGTTTGTCTCTGGAAGGGACAGGCACTGAAGCTTTCTTT,CASGLSLEGTGTEAFF
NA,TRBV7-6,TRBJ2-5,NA,TGTGCCAGCAGCTCCCTAGACAGGACCCAAGAGACCCAGTACTTC,CASSSLDRTQETQYF
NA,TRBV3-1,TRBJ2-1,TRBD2,TGTGCCAGCAGCCACCTCGGACTAGCGGGGGGAAATGAGCAGTTCTTC,CASSHLGLAGGNEQFF
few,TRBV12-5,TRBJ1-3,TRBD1,TGTGCTAGTGGCCCGCCGGGACAGGGTCAATTTGCAGGAAACACCATATATTTT,CASGPPGQGQFAGNTIYF
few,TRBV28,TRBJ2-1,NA,TGTGCCAGCAGTAGCCGGGCTAGCTTCGACAATGAGCAGTTCTTC,CASSSRASFDNEQFF
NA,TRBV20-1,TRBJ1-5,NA,TGCAGTGCTAGCGGTTTAGGGACCGTAGGACAGCCCCAGCATTTT,CSASGLGTVGQPQHF
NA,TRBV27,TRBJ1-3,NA,TGTGCCAGCAGCCGAGAAGGACCAGGAAACACCATATATTTT,CASSREGPGNTIYF
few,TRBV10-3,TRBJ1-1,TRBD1,TGTGCCATCCAGGGGGGCCCTGAAGCTTTCTTT,CAIQGGPEAFF
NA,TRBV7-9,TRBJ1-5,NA,TGTGCCAGCAGCTCAATGGGGGATCAGCCCCAGCATTTT,CASSSMGDQPQHF
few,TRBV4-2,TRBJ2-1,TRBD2,TGTGCCAGCAGCCCTCAGCGGGGGGGCCCCTACAATGAGCAGTTCTTC,CASSPQRGGPYNEQFF
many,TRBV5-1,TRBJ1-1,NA,TGCGCCAGCAGCTTACATATTACAGGGCCGAACACTGAAGCTTTCTTT,CASSLHITGPNTEAFF
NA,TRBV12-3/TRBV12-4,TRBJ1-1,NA,TGTGCCAGCAGTCTGGGGGGCTCGGGAGCTTTCTTT,CASSLGGSGAFF
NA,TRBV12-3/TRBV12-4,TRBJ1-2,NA,TGTGCCAGCGGCCTTGGAGGGCTCTATGGCTACACCTTC,CASGLGGLYGYTF
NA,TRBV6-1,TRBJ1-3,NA,TGTGCCAGCAGTTTAACCGCCTTCTCTGGAAACACCATATATTTT,CASSLTAFSGNTIYF
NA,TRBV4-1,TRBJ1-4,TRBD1,TGCGCCAGCAGCCAAGAGGTCGCCAGGGGGGATGAAAAACTGTTTTTT,CASSQEVARGDEKLFF
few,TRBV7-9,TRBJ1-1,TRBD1,TGTGCCAGCAGCGACTGGACAGGGGGGGGAACTGAAGCTTTCTTT,CASSDWTGGGTEAFF
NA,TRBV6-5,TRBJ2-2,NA,TGTGCCAGCCGGATTTGGACCGGGGAGCTGTTTTTT,CASRIWTGELFF
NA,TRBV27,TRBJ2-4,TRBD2,TGTGCCAGCCCCCCGACTAGCGGGGGGGCTGAAGCCAAAAACATTCAGTACTTC,CASPPTSGGAEAKNIQYF
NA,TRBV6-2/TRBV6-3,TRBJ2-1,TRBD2,TGTGCCAGCAGTTACTCAACTACTAGCGGGCCGAATGAGCAGTTCTTC,CASSYSTTSGPNEQFF
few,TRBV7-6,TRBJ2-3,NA,TGTGCCAGCAGCAAAAGGACAGACCTCACAGATACGCAGTATTTT,CASSKRTDLTDTQYF
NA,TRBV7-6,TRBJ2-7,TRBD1,TGTGCCAACAGCACTCGGGACAGGGATTCCTACGAGCAGTACTTC,CANSTRDRDSYEQYF
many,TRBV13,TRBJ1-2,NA,TGTGCCAGCAGCTTAGGCGGACGGCCTGACTATGGCTACACCTTC,CASSLGGRPDYGYTF
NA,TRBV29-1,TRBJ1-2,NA,TGCAGCGTTGTCCCGCTGAACTATGGCTACACCTTC,CSVVPLNYGYTF
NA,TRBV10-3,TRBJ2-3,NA,TGTGCCATCAGTGTCCCTGACAGAAACACAGATACGCAGTATTTT,CAISVPDRNTDTQYF
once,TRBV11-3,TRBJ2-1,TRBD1,TGTGCCAGCAGCCACCCCCGGACAGGGCTTGACTCGGATGAGCAGTTCTTC,CASSHPRTGLDSDEQFF
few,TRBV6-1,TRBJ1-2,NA,TGTGCCAGCAGTGAAGGGAATGGGGGAGGGGTTGGCTACACCTTC,CASSEGNGGGVGYTF
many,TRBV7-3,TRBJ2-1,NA,TGTGCCAGCAGCTCCCTGGGGGGGCACTACAATGAGCAGTTCTTC,CASSSLGGHYNEQFF
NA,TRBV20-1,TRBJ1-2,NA,TGCAGTGCTAGAGAGAGGGGTCTGGGGGGCTACACCTTC,CSARERGLGGYTF